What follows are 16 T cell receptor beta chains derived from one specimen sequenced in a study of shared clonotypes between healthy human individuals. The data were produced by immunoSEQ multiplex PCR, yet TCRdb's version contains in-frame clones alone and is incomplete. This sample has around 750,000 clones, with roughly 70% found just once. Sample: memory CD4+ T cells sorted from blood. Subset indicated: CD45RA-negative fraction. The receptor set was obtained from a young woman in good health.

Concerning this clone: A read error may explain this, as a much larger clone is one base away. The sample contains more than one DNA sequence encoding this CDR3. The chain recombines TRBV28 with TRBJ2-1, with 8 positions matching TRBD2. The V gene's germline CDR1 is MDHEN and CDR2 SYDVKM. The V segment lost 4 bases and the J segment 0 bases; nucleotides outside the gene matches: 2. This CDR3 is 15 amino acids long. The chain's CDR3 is CASSSSGSSYNEQFF. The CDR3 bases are TGTGCCAGCAGTTCAAGCGGGAGCTCCTACAATGAGCAGTTCTTC.

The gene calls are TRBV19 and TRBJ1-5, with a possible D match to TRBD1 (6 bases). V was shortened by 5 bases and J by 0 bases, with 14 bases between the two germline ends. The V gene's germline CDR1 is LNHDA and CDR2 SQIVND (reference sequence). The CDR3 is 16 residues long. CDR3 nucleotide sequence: TGTGCCAGTAGTCCGCCCGGGGGCTATAGCAATCAGCCCCAGCATTTT. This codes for CASSPPGGYSNQPQHF.

This CDR3 reads CATSRVGRDTDTQYF. The DNA of the CDR3 is TGTGCCACCAGCAGAGTAGGCAGGGACACAGATACGCAGTATTTT. V gene TRBV15 combines with J gene TRBJ2-3, with D possibly being TRBD1 (5 bases). The length of the CDR3 is 15 residues. V was shortened by 1 base and J by 2 bases, with 10 bases between the two germline ends. In germline, CDR1 is LNHNV, CDR2 YYDKDF (reference sequence).

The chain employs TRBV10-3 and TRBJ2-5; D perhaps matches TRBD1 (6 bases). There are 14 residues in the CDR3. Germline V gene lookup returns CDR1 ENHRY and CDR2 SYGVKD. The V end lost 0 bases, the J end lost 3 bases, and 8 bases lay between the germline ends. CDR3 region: CAISESTGKETQYF. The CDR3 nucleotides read TGTGCCATCAGTGAGTCCACAGGGAAAGAGACCCAGTACTTC.

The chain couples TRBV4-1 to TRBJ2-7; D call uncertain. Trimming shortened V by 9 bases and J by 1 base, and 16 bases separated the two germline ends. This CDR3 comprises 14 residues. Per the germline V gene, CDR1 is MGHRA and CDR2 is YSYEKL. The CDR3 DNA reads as TGCGCCAGTAGGCGACGGGTTTCATCCTACGAGCAGTACTTC. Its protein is CASRRRVSSYEQYF.

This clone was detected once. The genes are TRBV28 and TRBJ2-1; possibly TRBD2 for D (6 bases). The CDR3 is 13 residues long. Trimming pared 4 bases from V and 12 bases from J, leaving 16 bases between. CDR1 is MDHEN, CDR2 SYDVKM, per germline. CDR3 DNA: TGTGCCAGCAGTTCCGGGACTCAGAGTAGGCAGTTCTTC. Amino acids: CASSSGTQSRQFF. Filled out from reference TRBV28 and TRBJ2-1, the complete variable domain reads DVKVTQSSRYLVKRTGEKVFLECVQDMDHENMFWYRQDPGLGLRLIYFSYDVKMKEKGDIPEGYSVSREKKERFSLILESASTNQTSMYLCASSSGTQSRQFFGPGTRLTVL.

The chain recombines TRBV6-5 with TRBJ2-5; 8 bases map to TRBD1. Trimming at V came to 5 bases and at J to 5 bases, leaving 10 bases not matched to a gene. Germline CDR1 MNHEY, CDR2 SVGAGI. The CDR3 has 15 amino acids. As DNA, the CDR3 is TGTGCCAGCAGTAATCCCCCAGGGGGCCGGGAGACCCAGTACTTC. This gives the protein CASSNPPGGRETQYF.

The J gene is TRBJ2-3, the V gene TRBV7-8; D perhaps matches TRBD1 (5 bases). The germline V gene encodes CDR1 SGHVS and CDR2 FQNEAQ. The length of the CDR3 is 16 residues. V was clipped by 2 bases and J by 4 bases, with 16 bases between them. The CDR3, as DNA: TGTGCCAGCAGCTTACTTGCCCAGGGTGCTTCAGATACGCAGTATTTT. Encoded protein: CASSLLAQGASDTQYF.

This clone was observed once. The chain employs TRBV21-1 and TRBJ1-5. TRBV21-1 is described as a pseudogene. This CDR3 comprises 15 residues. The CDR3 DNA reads TGTGCCAGCAGCAAGGTCAAGAGACGCCAGCAGCCCCAGCATTTT. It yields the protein CASSKVKRRQQPQHF.

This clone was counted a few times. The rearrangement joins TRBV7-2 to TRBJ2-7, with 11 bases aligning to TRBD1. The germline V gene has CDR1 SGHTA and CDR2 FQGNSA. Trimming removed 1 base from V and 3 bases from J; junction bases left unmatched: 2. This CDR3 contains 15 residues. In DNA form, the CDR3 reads TGTGCCAGCAGCTTAGGGGACAGGGGGATCTACGAGCAGTACTTC. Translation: CASSLGDRGIYEQYF.

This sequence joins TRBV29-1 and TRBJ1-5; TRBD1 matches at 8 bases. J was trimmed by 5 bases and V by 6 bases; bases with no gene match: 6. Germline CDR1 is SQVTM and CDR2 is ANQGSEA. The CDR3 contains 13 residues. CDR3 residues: CSVGTGLDQPQHF. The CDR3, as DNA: TGCAGCGTCGGGACAGGTTTGGATCAGCCCCAGCATTTT.

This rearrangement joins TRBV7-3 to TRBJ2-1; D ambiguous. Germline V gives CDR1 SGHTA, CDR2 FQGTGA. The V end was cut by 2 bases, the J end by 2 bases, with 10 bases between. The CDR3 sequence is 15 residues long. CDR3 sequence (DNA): TGTGCCAGCAGCTTATGGGCTACAACCTACAATGAGCAGTTCTTC. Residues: CASSLWATTYNEQFF.

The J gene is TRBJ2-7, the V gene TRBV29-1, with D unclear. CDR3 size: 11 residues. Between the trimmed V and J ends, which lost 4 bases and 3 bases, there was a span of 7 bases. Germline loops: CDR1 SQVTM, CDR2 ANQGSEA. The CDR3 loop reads CSVVYSYEQYF. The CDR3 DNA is TGCAGCGTTGTCTACAGCTACGAGCAGTACTTC.

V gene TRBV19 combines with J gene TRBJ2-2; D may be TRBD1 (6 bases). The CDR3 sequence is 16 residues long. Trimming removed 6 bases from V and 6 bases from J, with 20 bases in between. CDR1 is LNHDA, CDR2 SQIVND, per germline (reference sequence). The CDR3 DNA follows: TGTGCCAGTAGCCTCTCCAGACAGGTTAAGGCCGGGGAGCTGTTTTTT. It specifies CASSLSRQVKAGELFF.

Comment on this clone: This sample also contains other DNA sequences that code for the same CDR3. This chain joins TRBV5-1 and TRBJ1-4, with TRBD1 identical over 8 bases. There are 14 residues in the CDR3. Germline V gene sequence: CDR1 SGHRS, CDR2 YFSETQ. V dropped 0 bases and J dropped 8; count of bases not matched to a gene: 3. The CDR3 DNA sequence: TGCGCCAGCAGCTTGGGACAGGGGAACGAAAAACTGTTTTTT. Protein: CASSLGQGNEKLFF.

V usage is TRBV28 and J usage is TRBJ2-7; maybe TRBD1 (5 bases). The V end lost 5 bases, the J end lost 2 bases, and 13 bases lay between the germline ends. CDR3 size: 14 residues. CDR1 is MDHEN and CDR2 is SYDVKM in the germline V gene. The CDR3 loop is CASSPATATYEQYF. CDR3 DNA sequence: TGTGCCAGCAGTCCGGCGACAGCCACCTACGAGCAGTACTTC.